This TCR beta chain appears in the sequencing data of a study of T cell repertoires in cytomegalovirus infection. The CDR3 is 11 residues long. The V end lost 4 bases, the J end lost 5 bases, and 6 bases lay between the germline ends. Germline CDR1 reads SQVTM; CDR2 reads ANQGSEA. The table lists this clonotype with many counts. Each CDR3 protein is one row after TCRdb ran MiXCR on the reads. The sample yields roughly 500,000 distinct CDR3 sequences, about 15% seen once. The TCR comes from a human donor in good health (CMV status not recorded). Some clones in this sample may be carry-over from other donors' samples. Sample: CD8+ T cells from PBMCs. The chain combines TRBV29-1 with TRBJ2-1; D gene unclear. DNA of the CDR3: TGCAGCGTTGCAAAGGACAATGAGCAGTTCTTC. Translation gives CSVAKDNEQFF.